These 21 T cell receptor beta chains share one sample of origin, sequenced in a study of T-cell reconstitution after alpha-beta-depleted transplantation in children. It was with unique molecular identifiers that the TCRbeta library was prepared. Using its own MiXCR run on the PCR reads, TCRdb lists one record per CDR3 protein. This table holds about 640,000 distinct CDR3 sequences, under 15% found once. This specimen consisted of PBMCs, mostly from graft donor cells, obtained 360 days after TCRalphabeta/CD19-depleted stem cell transplant. The receptor source for this set is a male patient between 10 and 17 years old who had a stem cell transplant for acute myeloid leukemia, so the T cells may come from the graft donor.

This CDR3 reads CASSSPILPTQYF. The DNA of the CDR3 is TGTGCCAGCAGCTCGCCGATCCTTCCTACGCAGTATTTT. The rearrangement uses TRBV7-9 and TRBJ2-3; the D is unclear. V dropped 4 bases and J dropped 8 bases, with 13 bases sitting between them. This CDR3 is built from 13 residues. CDR1 is SEHNR and CDR2 is FQNEAQ in the germline V gene (reference sequence). Supplemented by reference TRBV7-9 and TRBJ2-3, the full variable domain reads DTGVSQNPRHKITKRGQNVTFRCDPISEHNRLYWYRQTLGQGPEFLTYFQNEAQLEKSRLLSDRFSAERPKGSFSTLEIQRTEQGDSAMYLCASSSPILPTQYFGPGTRLTVL.

This clonotype was detected only a few times. The chain recombines TRBV29-1 with TRBJ1-5; D may be TRBD1 (5 bases). V lost 6 bases to trimming and J lost 7 bases, with 13 bases between them. From germline, CDR1 is SQVTM and CDR2 ANQGSEA. The CDR3 has 12 amino acids. The CDR3 DNA follows: TGCAGCGTCTGGGGGGTAAGGCAGCCCCAGCATTTT. Protein product: CSVWGVRQPQHF.

The V call is TRBV18, the J call TRBJ2-7, with D possibly matching TRBD2 (6 bases). Germline-derived CDR1 and CDR2 are KGHSH and LQKENI. CDR3 length equals 13 residues. V was trimmed by 1 base and J by 5 bases, leaving 9 bases between them. The CDR3 sequence is CASSPRQRDEQYF. The DNA of the CDR3 is TGTGCCAGCTCACCACGTCAGCGGGACGAGCAGTACTTC.

This clonotype was seen ten or more times. CDR3 residues: CSSRQGGQETQYF. As DNA, the CDR3 is TGCAGCAGCCGACAGGGAGGGCAAGAGACCCAGTACTTC. The V gene is TRBV29-1, the J gene TRBJ2-5, with D possibly called TRBD1 or TRBD2 (7 bases each). The CDR3 is 13 amino acids. Germline CDR1 SQVTM, CDR2 ANQGSEA. Trimming removed 8 bases from V and 2 bases from J, with 15 bases in between.

V gene TRBV7-2 combines with J gene TRBJ2-7; 8 nucleotides match TRBD2. Germline loops: CDR1 SGHTA, CDR2 FQGNSA. V lost 2 bases to trimming and J lost 7 bases; unmatched junction nucleotides: 7. This CDR3 is 14 amino acids long. CDR3 protein: CASSLTAGGREQYF. For the CDR3, the DNA is TGTGCCAGCAGCTTAACGGCGGGAGGACGAGAGCAGTACTTC.

The sample holds a few counts of this clonotype. The V call is TRBV25-1, the J call TRBJ2-2; 8 bases agree with TRBD1. This CDR3 contains 21 residues. Germline V lookup: CDR1 MGHDK, CDR2 SYGVNS. Germline trimming cut 0 bases from V and 6 bases from J; bases unmatched to any gene: 21. This chain's CDR3 is CASSEYGPDRELQRVAGELFF. The CDR3 coding sequence is TGTGCCAGCAGTGAATATGGCCCGGACAGGGAACTGCAGAGGGTTGCCGGGGAGCTGTTTTTT.

This sequence joins TRBV6-2 or TRBV6-3 and TRBJ2-1; possible D gene TRBD2, 6 bases. Per the germline V gene, CDR1 is MNHEY and CDR2 is SVGEGT. CDR3 size: 12 residues. V dropped 6 bases and J dropped 9 bases, with 12 bases sitting between them. The CDR3 protein is CASRRGTLEQFF. In nucleotides, the CDR3 is TGTGCCAGCAGAAGAGGGACTCTTGAGCAGTTCTTC.

CDR3 DNA sequence: TGTGCCAGCAGCCAATCGGAGGGGGCCTACGAGCAGTACTTC. Translating gives CASSQSEGAYEQYF. V usage is TRBV2 and J usage is TRBJ2-7; perhaps D is TRBD1 or TRBD2 (6 bases each). Trimming pared 6 bases from V and 2 bases from J, leaving 14 bases between. The CDR3 covers 14 residues. Germline values: CDR1 SNHLY, CDR2 FYNNEI.

This clonotype was seen a handful of times. This rearrangement joins TRBV21-1 to TRBJ2-7; TRBD1, the table's D call, lacks a check against the DNA. TRBV21-1 is a recognized pseudogene. The CDR3 is made up of 14 amino acids. DNA for the CDR3: TGTGCCAGCAGCAAAGATCGGGACAGGGCGGTTGGGGTAGTC. This sequence encodes CASSKDRDRAVGVV.

This clonotype was recorded at least ten times. The rearrangement uses TRBV7-6 and TRBJ2-2, with a tentative D call TRBD2 (5 bases). Germline values: CDR1 SGHVS, CDR2 FNYEAQ. CDR3 size: 14 residues. Between the trimmed V and J ends, which lost 11 bases and 2 bases, there was a span of 15 bases. CDR3 sequence reads: CAGNYGENTGELFF. CDR3 bases: TGTGCCGGGAACTACGGGGAAAACACCGGGGAGCTGTTTTTT.

The V gene is TRBV7-9, the J gene TRBJ2-3; D gene ambiguous. V was clipped by 5 bases and J by 3 bases, with 15 bases between them. Germline loops: CDR1 SEHNR, CDR2 FQNEAQ (reference sequence). CDR3 length: 15 residues. The CDR3 region is CASSHSGISTDTQYF. The CDR3 nucleotides read TGTGCCAGCAGCCACAGTGGGATATCAACAGATACGCAGTATTTT.

This chain uses TRBV28 with TRBJ1-3, with unresolved D. The V gene lost 3 bases and the J gene lost 4 bases, with 13 bases spanning the gap. Germline V CDR1 and CDR2: MDHEN, SYDVKM. The CDR3 is 15 amino acids. CDR3 sequence: CASSLRVMAGNTIYF. The CDR3 DNA follows: TGTGCCAGCAGTTTGAGGGTGATGGCAGGAAACACCATATATTTT.

The chain employs TRBV5-1 and TRBJ2-3; unclear D gene. Germline CDR1 reads SGHRS; CDR2 reads YFSETQ. Trimming pared 3 bases from V and 6 bases from J, leaving 20 bases between. This CDR3 has 16 residues. CDR3 amino acids: CASSSTSRPRVDTQYF. DNA of the CDR3: TGCGCCAGCAGCTCAACTTCTAGGCCTCGGGTGGATACGCAGTATTTT.

The V and J genes are TRBV9 and TRBJ2-7; 12 nucleotides agree with TRBD2. CDR1 and CDR2 (germline): SGDLS, YYNGEE. Trimming cost V 4 bases and J 5 bases; bases outside gene matches: 4. The CDR3 totals 14 residues. CDR3 DNA: TGTGCCAGCAGCACTAGACTAGCGGGAGACGAGCAGTACTTC. Translation: CASSTRLAGDEQYF.

In this sample, this clonotype turned up once. V is TRBV5-1 and J is TRBJ2-3; 7 bases match TRBD2. The V gene's germline CDR1 is SGHRS and CDR2 YFSETQ. This CDR3 has 15 residues. V dropped 6 bases and J dropped 2; count of bases not matched to a gene: 9. CDR3: CASKPRGVDTDTQYF. For the CDR3, the DNA is TGCGCCAGCAAACCCCGGGGGGTTGACACAGATACGCAGTATTTT.

The V call is TRBV5-1, the J call TRBJ2-2; D tentatively fits TRBD1 or TRBD2 (6 bases each). Germline CDR1 is SGHRS and CDR2 is YFSETQ. The CDR3 is made up of 16 amino acids. The V gene lost 4 bases and the J gene lost 2 bases, with 15 bases spanning the gap. CDR3 loop: CASSTGAERNTGELFF. The CDR3 nucleotides read TGCGCCAGCAGCACGGGGGCAGAGAGAAACACCGGGGAGCTGTTTTTT.

This clonotype was detected only a few times. This chain links TRBV20-1 with TRBJ2-7; 8 positions match TRBD2. CDR3 size: 14 residues. Losses at the gene ends were 3 bases for V and 1 base for J; bases not matched to a gene: 5. CDR1 and CDR2 from the germline V gene are DFQATT and SNEGSKA (reference sequence). In DNA form, the CDR3 reads TGCAGTGCTAGTAAGGGACTAGAATCCTACGAGCAGTACTTC. This gives the protein CSASKGLESYEQYF.

Remarks on this clonotype: With a much larger clone just one base away, this may be a read error. The V gene is TRBV7-6, the J gene TRBJ2-7; 8 bases agree with TRBD2. V lost 3 bases, J lost 2 bases, and 3 bases stayed unmatched. CDR1 and CDR2 from the germline V gene are SGHVS and FNYEAQ. There are 14 residues in the CDR3. The CDR3 is CASSFSGSTYEQYF. The CDR3 DNA sequence: TGTGCCAGCAGCTTCAGCGGGAGCACCTACGAGCAGTACTTC.

About this clonotype: A clone one base away is much larger, so this may be a read error. This chain uses TRBV21-1 with TRBJ2-7; TRBD1 reflects the table's D call only, with no check against the DNA. TRBV21-1 is designated a pseudogene. This CDR3 is built from 9 residues. CDR3 region: CASSFQGRF. The CDR3 nucleotides are TGTGCCAGCAGCTTCCAGGGACGGTTC.

The chain couples TRBV2 to TRBJ2-7; weak D call: TRBD1 (5 bases). Germline V CDR1 and CDR2: SNHLY, FYNNEI. Trimming cost V 9 bases and J 6 bases, with 18 bases left between them. The CDR3 has 13 residues. CDR3: CASQTAPPLEQYF. The CDR3 bases are TGTGCCAGTCAGACAGCTCCCCCTCTCGAGCAGTACTTC.

The chain is built from TRBV7-8 and TRBJ2-7; the D gene is possibly TRBD1 (6 bases). The CDR3 has 13 amino acids. Looked up from germline, CDR1 is SGHVS and CDR2 is FQNEAQ. The V and J ends lost 4 bases and 5 bases respectively, with 12 bases between them. In DNA, the CDR3 is TGTGCCAGCAGCTGGTCCAGGGGCAACGAGCAGTACTTC. This translates into CASSWSRGNEQYF. The complete variable domain, with remaining parts taken from reference TRBV7-8 and TRBJ2-7, reads GAGVSQSPRYKVAKRGQDVALRCDPISGHVSLFWYQQALGQGPEFLTYFQNEAQLDKSGLPSDRFFAERPEGSVSTLKIQRTQQEDSAVYLCASSWSRGNEQYFGPGTRLTVT.